This T cell receptor (beta chain) was identified during a study of blood T cells in healthy people across ages. The length of the CDR3 is 14 residues. The V end lost 6 bases, the J end lost 2 bases, and 11 bases lay between the germline ends. This clonotype was observed a few times. The use of a sample-barcoded 5' primer and a J-beta primer mix characterized a second PCR of 7 to 11 cycles. TCRdb re-called the 5' RACE reads through MiXCR, storing one row per CDR3 protein. The sample lists 800,000 to 1,300,000 distinct CDR3 sequences; almost 25% were seen once. The same specimen was also included in a second study, on T cells of mothers and their children. That source adds: Study donors consisted of three healthy Caucasian mothers and their six children.

The chain has TRBV12-3 or TRBV12-4 and TRBJ2-1; D is ambiguous. The origin of this receptor is a girl aged 2-10 years in good health. Sequencing was carried out using blood. CDR3 bases: TGTGCCAGCAGACCCCCCACTCCCTACAATGAGCAGTTCTTC. It specifies CASRPPTPYNEQFF.